The rows below give T cell receptor beta chains drawn from one sample of a study of shared clonotypes between healthy human individuals. This table comes from immunoSEQ multiplex PCR, and its TCRdb copy is limited to in-frame clones, with some not included. This table holds approximately 1.5 million clones, 98% found once. Sequencing was carried out using naive CD4+ T cells sorted from blood. These receptors originate from a young man in good health. The CDR3 runs from the conserved cysteine through the conserved F or W. D genes are given only for firm matches. Size is stated for part of the rows, as once, few or many counts, or as a class when the clone is expanded.

v_gene: TRBV28
abundance: NA
d_gene: TRBD1
j_gene: TRBJ2-1
CDR3nt: TGTGCCAGCAGGACGACAGGGTCCTACAATGAGCAGTTCTTC
CDR3aa: CASRTTGSYNEQFF

v_gene: TRBV5-4
abundance: NA
d_gene: TRBD2
j_gene: TRBJ2-7
CDR3nt: TGTGCCAGCAGCATAGGACTAGCGGGGCAGGCCTACGAGCAGTACTTC
CDR3aa: CASSIGLAGQAYEQYF

v_gene: TRBV7-2
abundance: NA
d_gene: TRBD1
j_gene: TRBJ2-1
CDR3nt: TGTGCCAGCAGCGAGAGAAACATACAGGGGCAGAGGGACAATGAGCAGTTCTTC
CDR3aa: CASSERNIQGQRDNEQFF

v_gene: TRBV7-2
abundance: NA
d_gene: NA
j_gene: TRBJ2-1
CDR3nt: TGTGCCAGCAGCTTAGACCCCCCACACCTCAATGAGCAGTTCTTC
CDR3aa: CASSLDPPHLNEQFF

v_gene: TRBV19
abundance: NA
d_gene: NA
j_gene: TRBJ2-7
CDR3nt: TGTGCCAGTAGTATGGGGGTGAAAGGGTCCGAGCAGTACTTC
CDR3aa: CASSMGVKGSEQYF

v_gene: TRBV6-5
abundance: NA
d_gene: NA
j_gene: TRBJ2-7
CDR3nt: TGTGCCAGCAGTTCCCACATTCCACCTTGGGACGAGCAGTACTTC
CDR3aa: CASSSHIPPWDEQYF

v_gene: TRBV4-1
abundance: NA
d_gene: TRBD1
j_gene: TRBJ2-7
CDR3nt: TGCGCCAGCAGAAGCGGGACAGGGGGCTTTCTCGAGCAGTACTTC
CDR3aa: CASRSGTGGFLEQYF

v_gene: TRBV4-2
abundance: NA
d_gene: TRBD2
j_gene: TRBJ2-1
CDR3nt: TGTGCCAGCAGTAAGCTAGCGGGGGATTACAATGAGCAGTTCTTC
CDR3aa: CASSKLAGDYNEQFF

v_gene: TRBV5-1
abundance: NA
d_gene: NA
j_gene: TRBJ2-1
CDR3nt: TGCGCCAGCAGCTTGGTCTCTGCGGGCCAATGGCAGTTCTTC
CDR3aa: CASSLVSAGQWQFF

v_gene: TRBV28
abundance: once
d_gene: TRBD2
j_gene: TRBJ2-7
CDR3nt: TGTGCGAGCCCCCCCGGACTAGCGGGAGGGAGGTCCTACGAGCAGTACTTC
CDR3aa: CASPPGLAGGRSYEQYF

v_gene: TRBV6-5
abundance: NA
d_gene: NA
j_gene: TRBJ2-5
CDR3nt: TGTGCCAGCAGTTTGGGGGGTAGGGAGACCCAGTACTTC
CDR3aa: CASSLGGRETQYF

v_gene: TRBV11-2
abundance: NA
d_gene: TRBD2
j_gene: TRBJ2-3
CDR3nt: TGTGCCAGCAGCTTAGAGGGGAGCTGGCTAGCGGGAAGGGATTTT
CDR3aa: CASSLEGSWLAGRDF

v_gene: TRBV10-2
abundance: NA
d_gene: TRBD1
j_gene: TRBJ2-7
CDR3nt: TGCGCCAGCAGTAGGGGACAGGCGTTCTACGAGCAGTACTTC
CDR3aa: CASSRGQAFYEQYF

v_gene: TRBV6-1
abundance: NA
d_gene: NA
j_gene: TRBJ2-3
CDR3nt: TGTGCCAGCAGGTCAAAGCCTAGCACAGATACGCAGTATTTT
CDR3aa: CASRSKPSTDTQYF

v_gene: TRBV27
abundance: NA
d_gene: TRBD1
j_gene: TRBJ1-5
CDR3nt: TGTGCCAGCAGTTCTATATCCGGGACAGGGGGCCTTTTTAGCAATCAGCCCCAGCATTTT
CDR3aa: CASSSISGTGGLFSNQPQHF

v_gene: TRBV5-1
abundance: NA
d_gene: NA
j_gene: TRBJ2-3
CDR3nt: TGCGCCAGCAGACAGAACACAGATACGCAGTATTTT
CDR3aa: CASRQNTDTQYF

v_gene: TRBV5-5
abundance: NA
d_gene: NA
j_gene: TRBJ2-6
CDR3nt: TGTGCCAGCAGCTTTATGTCTATCAGCTCTGGGGCCAACGTCCTGACTTTC
CDR3aa: CASSFMSISSGANVLTF

v_gene: TRBV6-5
abundance: NA
d_gene: NA
j_gene: TRBJ2-7
CDR3nt: TGTGCCAGCAGTTCCCTGCACCCCCGGAGCTACGAGCAGTACTTC
CDR3aa: CASSSLHPRSYEQYF

v_gene: TRBV11-2
abundance: NA
d_gene: TRBD1
j_gene: TRBJ2-1
CDR3nt: TGTGCCAGCAGCTTAAACCGGGACAGGGTAGCTGAGCAGTTCTTC
CDR3aa: CASSLNRDRVAEQFF

v_gene: TRBV5-4
abundance: NA
d_gene: TRBD2
j_gene: TRBJ2-1
CDR3nt: TGTGCCAGCAGCCGGGGACTAGCGGAGGCCTACAATGAGCAGTTCTTC
CDR3aa: CASSRGLAEAYNEQFF

v_gene: TRBV11-2
abundance: NA
d_gene: NA
j_gene: TRBJ2-3
CDR3nt: TGTGCCAGCAGCTTAGTTCAAGATACGCAGTATTTT
CDR3aa: CASSLVQDTQYF

v_gene: TRBV7-2
abundance: NA
d_gene: NA
j_gene: TRBJ2-3
CDR3nt: TGTGCCAGCAGCTTAAGTCAGGGGTCAGATACGCAGTATTTT
CDR3aa: CASSLSQGSDTQYF

v_gene: TRBV28
abundance: NA
d_gene: TRBD1
j_gene: TRBJ2-3
CDR3nt: TGTGCCAGCCGCAGACAGGGGAGGACAGATACGCAGTATTTT
CDR3aa: CASRRQGRTDTQYF

v_gene: TRBV15
abundance: NA
d_gene: NA
j_gene: TRBJ2-2
CDR3nt: TGTGCCACCAGCAAGCTTTCCGGGGCGAACACCGGGGAGCTGTTTTTT
CDR3aa: CATSKLSGANTGELFF

v_gene: TRBV19
abundance: NA
d_gene: NA
j_gene: TRBJ1-5
CDR3nt: TGTGCCAGTAGTATAGGCAGGGGGCCCCAGCATTTT
CDR3aa: CASSIGRGPQHF

v_gene: TRBV7-9
abundance: NA
d_gene: TRBD1
j_gene: TRBJ2-3
CDR3nt: TGTGCCAGCAGCCGCCAAACCGGGACAGGCACAGATACGCAGTATTTT
CDR3aa: CASSRQTGTGTDTQYF

v_gene: TRBV7-2
abundance: NA
d_gene: NA
j_gene: TRBJ1-5
CDR3nt: TGTGCCAGCAGCTTAGAAATGGGAGGAGGACAGCCCCAGCATTTT
CDR3aa: CASSLEMGGGQPQHF

v_gene: TRBV27
abundance: NA
d_gene: NA
j_gene: TRBJ1-5
CDR3nt: TGTGCCAGCAGTTTATCGGGGGGGTTCCGTCAGCCCCAGCATTTT
CDR3aa: CASSLSGGFRQPQHF

v_gene: TRBV5-6
abundance: NA
d_gene: TRBD2
j_gene: TRBJ2-1
CDR3nt: TGTGCCAGCAGCCCCGGGGTAGCGGGTTTCTACAATGAGCAGTTCTTC
CDR3aa: CASSPGVAGFYNEQFF

v_gene: TRBV5-1
abundance: NA
d_gene: NA
j_gene: TRBJ2-5
CDR3nt: TGCGCCAGCCTAGCAAGCGGGCGGGGTGAGACCCAGTACTTC
CDR3aa: CASLASGRGETQYF

v_gene: TRBV29-1
abundance: NA
d_gene: TRBD2
j_gene: TRBJ2-3
CDR3nt: TGCAGCGTTGAAGGGGCTAGCGGGATCGGATCAGATACGCAGTATTTT
CDR3aa: CSVEGASGIGSDTQYF

v_gene: TRBV30
abundance: NA
d_gene: TRBD2
j_gene: TRBJ2-2
CDR3nt: TGTGCCTGGAGTGTTCTAGCGGGACCCGGGGAGCTGTTTTTT
CDR3aa: CAWSVLAGPGELFF

v_gene: TRBV4-2
abundance: once
d_gene: TRBD1
j_gene: TRBJ1-5
CDR3nt: TGTGCCAGCAGCCTCGGCGGGGACAGGGGTAATCAGCCCCAGCATTTT
CDR3aa: CASSLGGDRGNQPQHF

v_gene: TRBV28
abundance: NA
d_gene: TRBD1
j_gene: TRBJ2-6
CDR3nt: TGTGCCAGCAAAAGAGGGACAGAAATGAGCTCTGGGGCCAACGTCCTGACTTTC
CDR3aa: CASKRGTEMSSGANVLTF

v_gene: TRBV28
abundance: NA
d_gene: TRBD1
j_gene: TRBJ2-7
CDR3nt: TGTGCCAGCAGAGAGGGACAGGGTGGAAGGTACGAGCAGTACTTC
CDR3aa: CASREGQGGRYEQYF

v_gene: TRBV18
abundance: NA
d_gene: NA
j_gene: TRBJ1-3
CDR3nt: TGTGCCAGCTCACCTACAGGCCAGGGAAACACCATATATTTT
CDR3aa: CASSPTGQGNTIYF

v_gene: TRBV7-2
abundance: NA
d_gene: NA
j_gene: TRBJ2-7
CDR3nt: TGTGCCAGCAGCTTATTAATCCGGGTTGGCGAGCAGTACTTC
CDR3aa: CASSLLIRVGEQYF

v_gene: TRBV18
abundance: NA
d_gene: NA
j_gene: TRBJ2-7
CDR3nt: TGTGCCAGCTCACCACCGGGGCTGGGGGCCTACGAGCAGTACTTC
CDR3aa: CASSPPGLGAYEQYF

v_gene: TRBV27
abundance: NA
d_gene: NA
j_gene: TRBJ2-2
CDR3nt: TGTGCCAGCAGCCTACCGGGACAGAACACCGGGGAGCTGTTTTTT
CDR3aa: CASSLPGQNTGELFF

v_gene: TRBV2
abundance: NA
d_gene: NA
j_gene: TRBJ1-1
CDR3nt: TGTGCCAGCAGTGAATATCGAGGGACTGAAGCTTTCTTT
CDR3aa: CASSEYRGTEAFF

v_gene: TRBV5-1
abundance: NA
d_gene: NA
j_gene: TRBJ1-5
CDR3nt: TGCGCCAGCAGCTTTTCAGGGAATCAGCCCCAGCATTTT
CDR3aa: CASSFSGNQPQHF

v_gene: TRBV27
abundance: once
d_gene: NA
j_gene: TRBJ1-1
CDR3nt: TGTGCCAGCCGCGATCACCGAATGAACACTGAAGCTTTCTTT
CDR3aa: CASRDHRMNTEAFF

v_gene: TRBV5-1
abundance: NA
d_gene: TRBD2
j_gene: TRBJ2-5
CDR3nt: TGCGCCAGCGGCTCCGGTAGCGGGATAGCGATCGGAGAGACCCAGTACTTC
CDR3aa: CASGSGSGIAIGETQYF

v_gene: TRBV29-1
abundance: NA
d_gene: NA
j_gene: TRBJ2-1
CDR3nt: TGCAGCGTTGAGTATTACAATGAGCAGTTCTTC
CDR3aa: CSVEYYNEQFF

v_gene: TRBV10-3
abundance: NA
d_gene: NA
j_gene: TRBJ2-2
CDR3nt: TGTGCCATCAGTGACGGGACGATTAACACCGGGGAGCTGTTTTTT
CDR3aa: CAISDGTINTGELFF

v_gene: TRBV18
abundance: NA
d_gene: TRBD1
j_gene: TRBJ1-5
CDR3nt: TGTGCCAGCTCAGAGCACAGGGGTCGCGATCAGCCCCAGCATTTT
CDR3aa: CASSEHRGRDQPQHF

v_gene: TRBV18
abundance: NA
d_gene: NA
j_gene: TRBJ2-3
CDR3nt: TGTGCCACCACACCACCGTCAGCAAATACGCAGTATTTT
CDR3aa: CATTPPSANTQYF

v_gene: TRBV6-1
abundance: NA
d_gene: TRBD2
j_gene: TRBJ2-1
CDR3nt: TGTGCCAGCAGGCGACTAGCCGGGACCAATGAGCAGTTCTTC
CDR3aa: CASRRLAGTNEQFF

v_gene: TRBV28
abundance: NA
d_gene: TRBD2
j_gene: TRBJ2-7
CDR3nt: TGTGCCACCTCTAGCGGCTTCTACGAGCAGTACTTC
CDR3aa: CATSSGFYEQYF

v_gene: TRBV4-2
abundance: NA
d_gene: NA
j_gene: TRBJ2-7
CDR3nt: TGTGCCAGCAGCCTTCGGCCAGGGTACGAGCAGTACTTC
CDR3aa: CASSLRPGYEQYF

v_gene: TRBV15
abundance: NA
d_gene: TRBD2
j_gene: TRBJ2-1
CDR3nt: TGTGCCACCAGCAGAGATCGAGGACTAGCGGCTAATGAGCAGTTCTTC
CDR3aa: CATSRDRGLAANEQFF